The rows below give T cell receptor beta chains drawn from one sample of a study of PD-L1 blockade in urothelial cancer. Profiling relied on immunoSEQ multiplex PCR, and the TCRdb table lists in-frame clones only, not all of them. The table includes tens of thousands of clones, roughly 84% detected once. Source: PBMCs, taken around atezolizumab (anti-PD-L1) treatment. The receptors were gathered from a woman aged 70 to 79 with urothelial cancer. The CDR3 runs from the conserved cysteine through the conserved F or W. Each record gives: clone size, V gene, J gene, D gene, CDR3 protein, CDR3 DNA. A D gene is named only where the DNA matches it firmly. The size of a clone is reported for some rows only, either as once, few or many, or as a class for expanded clones.

size: .; V: TRBV6-5; J: TRBJ1-2; D: TRBD1; CDR3: CASRRTGTGPGGYTF; DNA: TGTGCCAGCAGACGAACCGGGACAGGGCCGGGAGGCTACACCTTC
size: .; V: TRBV29-1; J: TRBJ1-5; D: .; CDR3: CSGGEGGDQPQHF; DNA: TGCAGCGGCGGCGAGGGTGGGGATCAGCCCCAGCATTTT
size: few; V: TRBV19; J: TRBJ2-7; D: TRBD1; CDR3: CASSHRGQLLPYEQYF; DNA: TGTGCCAGTAGCCACAGGGGGCAACTTCTTCCATACGAGCAGTACTTC
size: .; V: TRBV15; J: TRBJ2-3; D: .; CDR3: CATSRLGVGGPGTDTQYF; DNA: TGTGCCACCAGCAGATTGGGTGTAGGGGGACCGGGCACAGATACGCAGTATTTT
size: .; V: TRBV5-4; J: TRBJ1-2; D: .; CDR3: CASRGVPNYGYTF; DNA: TGTGCCTCCCGAGGAGTTCCTAACTATGGCTACACCTTC
size: .; V: TRBV5-5; J: TRBJ1-1; D: TRBD1; CDR3: CASSQGQGAGSDTEAFF; DNA: TGTGCCAGCAGCCAGGGACAGGGGGCGGGTAGCGACACTGAAGCTTTCTTT
size: .; V: TRBV14; J: TRBJ1-2; D: TRBD1; CDR3: CASSLNTGTANYGYTF; DNA: TGTGCCAGCAGCCTGAACACCGGGACAGCAAACTATGGCTACACCTTC
size: .; V: TRBV28; J: TRBJ1-1; D: .; CDR3: CASSSGDTEAFF; DNA: TGTGCCAGCAGTTCAGGGGACACTGAAGCTTTCTTT
size: .; V: TRBV6-5; J: TRBJ1-2; D: .; CDR3: CASSYIRGDGYTF; DNA: TGTGCCAGCAGTTACATCCGGGGGGATGGCTACACCTTC
size: once; V: TRBV6-1; J: TRBJ1-1; D: .; CDR3: CASSEAPTGHSEAFF; DNA: TGTGCCAGCAGTGAAGCACCTACAGGGCACAGTGAAGCTTTCTTT
size: .; V: TRBV18; J: TRBJ2-1; D: TRBD2; CDR3: CATNDRGDIYNEQFF; DNA: TGTGCCACCAACGATCGGGGGGATATCTACAATGAGCAGTTCTTC
size: .; V: TRBV14; J: TRBJ1-6; D: .; CDR3: CASSHGGAGSPLHF; DNA: TGTGCCAGCAGCCACGGGGGGGCAGGTTCACCCCTCCACTTT
size: .; V: TRBV9; J: TRBJ2-3; D: TRBD2; CDR3: CASSVEGSGAGTDTQYF; DNA: TGTGCCAGCAGCGTAGAGGGAAGCGGGGCGGGAACAGATACGCAGTATTTT
size: .; V: TRBV7-7; J: TRBJ2-3; D: TRBD1; CDR3: CASSSTGEFTDTQYF; DNA: TGTGCCAGCAGCTCGACAGGGGAGTTCACAGATACGCAGTATTTT
size: .; V: TRBV6-5; J: TRBJ2-7; D: .; CDR3: CASSYGWTTNPYEQYF; DNA: TGTGCCAGCAGTTACGGCTGGACAACGAACCCCTACGAGCAGTACTTC
size: .; V: TRBV6-1; J: TRBJ2-7; D: .; CDR3: CASAMADSYEQYF; DNA: TGTGCCAGCGCCATGGCGGACTCCTACGAGCAGTACTTC
size: .; V: TRBV30; J: TRBJ1-1; D: TRBD1; CDR3: CASQGAHNTEAFF; DNA: TGTGCCTCACAGGGGGCGCACAACACTGAAGCTTTCTTT
size: .; V: TRBV5-8; J: TRBJ1-2; D: TRBD1; CDR3: CASSLRNRGGYTF; DNA: TGTGCCAGCAGCTTGAGGAACAGGGGGGGCTACACCTTC
size: once; V: TRBV7-9; J: TRBJ2-1; D: TRBD2; CDR3: CASSLGTSGVNEQFF; DNA: TGTGCCAGCAGCTTAGGGACTAGCGGAGTCAATGAGCAGTTCTTC
size: once; V: TRBV29-1; J: TRBJ2-5; D: .; CDR3: CSVGTGEETQYF; DNA: TGCAGCGTTGGGACCGGGGAAGAGACCCAGTACTTC
size: few; V: TRBV25-1; J: TRBJ1-2; D: TRBD1; CDR3: CASRGDSYGYTF; DNA: TGTGCCAGCAGGGGGGACAGCTATGGCTACACCTTC
size: .; V: TRBV6-6; J: TRBJ2-5; D: TRBD2; CDR3: CASSYWLAGGEETQYF; DNA: TGTGCCAGCAGTTACTGGCTAGCGGGGGGGGAAGAGACCCAGTACTTC
size: .; V: TRBV5-1; J: TRBJ2-2; D: .; CDR3: CASAGTGELFF; DNA: TGCGCCAGCGCGGGGACCGGGGAGCTGTTTTTT
size: .; V: TRBV6-6; J: TRBJ1-2; D: .; CDR3: CASSYGVDSRTGYTF; DNA: TGTGCCAGCAGTTACGGGGTAGACAGCCGGACTGGCTACACCTTC
size: .; V: TRBV5-4; J: TRBJ2-1; D: TRBD2; CDR3: CASSLGGGPYNEQFF; DNA: TGTGCCAGCAGCTTGGGCGGGGGGCCCTACAATGAGCAGTTCTTC
size: .; V: TRBV11-3; J: TRBJ2-7; D: .; CDR3: CASSPGVSTYEQYF; DNA: TGTGCCAGCAGCCCAGGGGTCTCGACCTACGAGCAGTACTTC